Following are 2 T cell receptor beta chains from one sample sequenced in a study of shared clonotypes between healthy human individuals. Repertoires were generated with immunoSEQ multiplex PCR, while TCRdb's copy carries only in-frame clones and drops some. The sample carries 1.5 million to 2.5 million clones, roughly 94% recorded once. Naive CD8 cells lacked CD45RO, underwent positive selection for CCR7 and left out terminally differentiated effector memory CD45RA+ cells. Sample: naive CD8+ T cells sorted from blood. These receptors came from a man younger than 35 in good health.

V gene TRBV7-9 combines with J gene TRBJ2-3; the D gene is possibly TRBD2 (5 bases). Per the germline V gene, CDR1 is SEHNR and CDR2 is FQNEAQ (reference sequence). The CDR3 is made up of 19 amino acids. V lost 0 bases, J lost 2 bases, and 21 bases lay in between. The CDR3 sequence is CASSLAELYISGNTDTQYF. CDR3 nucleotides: TGTGCCAGCAGCTTAGCGGAACTATATATTTCCGGGAACACAGATACGCAGTATTTT. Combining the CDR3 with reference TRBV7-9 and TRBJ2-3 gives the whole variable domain DTGVSQNPRHKITKRGQNVTFRCDPISEHNRLYWYRQTLGQGPEFLTYFQNEAQLEKSRLLSDRFSAERPKGSFSTLEIQRTEQGDSAMYLCASSLAELYISGNTDTQYFGPGTRLTVL.

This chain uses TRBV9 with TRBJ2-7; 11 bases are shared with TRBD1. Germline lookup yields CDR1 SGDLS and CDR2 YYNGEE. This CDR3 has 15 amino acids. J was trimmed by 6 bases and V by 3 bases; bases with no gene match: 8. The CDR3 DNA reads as TGTGCCAGCAGCGGAGCGGGACAGGGGGTGTCCGAGCAGTACTTC. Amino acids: CASSGAGQGVSEQYF.